The rows below give T cell receptor beta chains drawn from one sample of a study of molecular identifiers for immune sequencing clone quantification. TCRdb analysed the PCR reads with MiXCR anew, one entry per CDR3 protein. The sample holds approximately 550,000 distinct CDR3 sequences, roughly 23% seen once. The sequenced material came from naive CD8+ T cells from blood, with Jurkat cell RNA spiked in. The receptors shown here come from a human donor in good health. Some libraries in this study had Jurkat cell RNA spiked in. CDR3s include the opening cysteine and the closing phenylalanine or tryptophan. The order of the fields is CDR3 DNA, CDR3 protein, V gene, D gene, clone size, J gene. The D gene is left open where the match is weak. Rows may omit the clone size; those that give it use once, few, many or a size class.

TGTGCCACCAGCAGAGCCCAGGGAATTTTCGGAAACACCATATATTTT | CATSRAQGIFGNTIYF | TRBV15 | - | many | TRBJ1-3
TGTGCCACCCGGGACAGGGACCCGATAGATACGCAGTATTTT | CATRDRDPIDTQYF | TRBV24-1 | TRBD1 | many | TRBJ2-3
TGCGCCAGCAGCCGGGAGGAAAGGAGCACAGATACGCAGTATTTT | CASSREERSTDTQYF | TRBV4-1 | - | few | TRBJ2-3
TGCAGCGTTGTGGGGACAGGGGGGTACACGAACACTGAAGCTTTCTTT | CSVVGTGGYTNTEAFF | TRBV29-1 | TRBD1 | many | TRBJ1-1
TGCGCCAGCAGCCAAGCTCCCGAAGTGGGCCAGCATTTT | CASSQAPEVGQHF | TRBV4-1 | - | many | TRBJ1-5
TGCAGTGCTAGTATGACTAGCGGGGGGCTAGTCGATGAGCAGTTCTTC | CSASMTSGGLVDEQFF | TRBV20-1 | TRBD2 | - | TRBJ2-1
TGTGCCAGTAGTATAAAGGGAAGGAGCTCCTACGAGCAGTACTTC | CASSIKGRSSYEQYF | TRBV19 | - | few | TRBJ2-7
TGTGCCAGCAGCAAATTCCGGGACCTAACAGATACGCAGTATTTT | CASSKFRDLTDTQYF | TRBV28 | - | many | TRBJ2-3
TGTGCCAGCAGTTATTCTAATACAGCCCTGAGGACCGGGGAGCTGTTTTTT | CASSYSNTALRTGELFF | TRBV6-5 | - | few | TRBJ2-2
TGTGCCTTGCAGGAGGGGGCCTACGAGCAGTACTTC | CALQEGAYEQYF | TRBV7-9 | - | - | TRBJ2-7
TGTGCCAGCAGCCAAGAAGTTTCGGGACTAGCAAGTGATACGCAGTATTTT | CASSQEVSGLASDTQYF | TRBV4-2 | TRBD2 | many | TRBJ2-3
TGCGCCAGCAGCCAAGATCCCGCCATCTATGGCTACACCTTC | CASSQDPAIYGYTF | TRBV4-3 | - | many | TRBJ1-2
TGTGCTAGTGGTTTGGCCCTGTTTAGTTGTTACGAGCAGTACTTC | CASGLALFSCYEQYF | TRBV12-5 | - | few | TRBJ2-7